The present entry profiles one T cell receptor (beta chain) with its context. The target antigen is unknown. Clones were sequenced by immunoSEQ multiplex PCR, and TCRdb holds only the in-frame ones, with some missing. The table lists tens of thousands of clones, approximately 91% of them singletons. Germline CDR1 reads MNHEY; CDR2 reads SMNVEV (reference sequence). The V gene lost 3 bases and the J gene lost 4 bases, with 12 bases spanning the gap. There are 14 residues in the CDR3. These data come from a study of identifying expanded T cells in peripheral blood. Study-level points and caveats: Variance in clone template counts between roughly two-week samples significantly increased with total template count across all healthy donors. Differentially abundant clones: around 1.2 between replicates, approximately 16 at roughly 15 days, 19 to 20 at four.

No infections or other immune events were documented during collection. Sequenced input: blood. The genes are TRBV27 and TRBJ1-1; tentative D call: TRBD1 (5 bases). The clonotype was recovered from a person between 18 and 75 years old in good health. Here the CDR3 DNA reads TGTGCCAGCAGTTTTCAGGGTAGGGGCACTGAAGCTTTCTTT. It encodes CASSFQGRGTEAFF.